This T cell receptor beta chain stems from a study of shared clonotypes between healthy human individuals. Between the trimmed V and J ends, which lost 11 bases and 3 bases, there was a span of 14 bases. The CDR3 has 14 amino acids. In germline, CDR1 is ENHRY, CDR2 SYGVKD. As to this clone: Its antigen is currently unknown.

Findings and caveats of the study: Shared across a handful of donors were around 4.7% of the naive CD4 clonotypes. Relative to clonotypes present in all four donors, those not shared had lower generation probabilities. The donor pool, a small one, limited the genetic and exposure-history diversity represented.

The table came from immunoSEQ multiplex PCR; TCRdb's copy has only in-frame clones and leaves some out. The table records millions of clones, approximately 95% of them present only once. This clonotype was sampled from a man younger than 35 in good health. This chain connects TRBV10-3 to TRBJ1-6; no firm D call. Sequenced input: naive CD4+ T cells sorted from blood. Documented subset: CD45RA+ positively selected. CDR3 protein: CASQEQFYNSPLHF. The CDR3 DNA sequence: TGTGCCTCTCAAGAACAGTTCTATAATTCACCCCTCCACTTT.